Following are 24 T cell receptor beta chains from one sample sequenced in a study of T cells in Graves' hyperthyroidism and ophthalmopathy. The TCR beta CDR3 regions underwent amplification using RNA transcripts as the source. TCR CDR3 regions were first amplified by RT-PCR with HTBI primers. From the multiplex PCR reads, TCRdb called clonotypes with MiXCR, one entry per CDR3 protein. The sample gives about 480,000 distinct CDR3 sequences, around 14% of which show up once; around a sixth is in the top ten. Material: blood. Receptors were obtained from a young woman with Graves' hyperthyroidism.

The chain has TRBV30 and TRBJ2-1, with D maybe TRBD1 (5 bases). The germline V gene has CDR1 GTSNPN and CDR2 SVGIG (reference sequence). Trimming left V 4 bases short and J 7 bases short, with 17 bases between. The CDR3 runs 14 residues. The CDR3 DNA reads TGTGCCTGGAACTTGGAGCTCCCAGGGAATGAGCAGTTCTTC. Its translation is CAWNLELPGNEQFF.

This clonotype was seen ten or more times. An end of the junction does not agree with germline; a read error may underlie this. The CDR3 region is CASSVADKYGYTF. The CDR3 region has the DNA TGTGCCAGCAGCGTAGCCGACAAGTATGGTTACACCTTC. This chain links TRBV9 with TRBJ1-2; D is unresolved. Per the germline V gene, CDR1 is SGDLS and CDR2 is YYNGEE. CDR3 size: 13 residues.

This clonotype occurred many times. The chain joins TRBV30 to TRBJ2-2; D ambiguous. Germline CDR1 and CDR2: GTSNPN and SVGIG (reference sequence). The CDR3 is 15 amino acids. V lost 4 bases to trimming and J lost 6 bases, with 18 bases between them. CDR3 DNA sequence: TGTGCCTGGACCGTCGGCTACCGGTGGGCCGGGGAGCTGTTTTTT. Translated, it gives CAWTVGYRWAGELFF.

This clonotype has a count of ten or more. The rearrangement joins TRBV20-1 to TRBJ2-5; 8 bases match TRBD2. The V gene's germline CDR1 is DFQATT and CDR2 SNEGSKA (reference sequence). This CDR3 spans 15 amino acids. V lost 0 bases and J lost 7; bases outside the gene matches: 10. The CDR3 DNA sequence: TGCAGTGCTAGAGACTCGCCGGGACTAGTAGGGACCCAGTACTTC. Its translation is CSARDSPGLVGTQYF.

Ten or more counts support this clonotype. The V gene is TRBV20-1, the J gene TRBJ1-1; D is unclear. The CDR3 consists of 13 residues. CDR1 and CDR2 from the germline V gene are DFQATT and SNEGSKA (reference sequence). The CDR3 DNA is TGCAACGTGGGTCCCCCCCTGAACACTGAAGCTTTCTTT. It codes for CNVGPPLNTEAFF.

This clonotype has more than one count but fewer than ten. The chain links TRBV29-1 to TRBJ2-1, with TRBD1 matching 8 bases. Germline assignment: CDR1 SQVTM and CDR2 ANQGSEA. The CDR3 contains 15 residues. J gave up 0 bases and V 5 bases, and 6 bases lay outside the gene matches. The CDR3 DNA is TGCAGCGTTCGGACAGGGCAGAGCTCCTACAATGAGCAGTTCTTC. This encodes CSVRTGQSSYNEQFF.

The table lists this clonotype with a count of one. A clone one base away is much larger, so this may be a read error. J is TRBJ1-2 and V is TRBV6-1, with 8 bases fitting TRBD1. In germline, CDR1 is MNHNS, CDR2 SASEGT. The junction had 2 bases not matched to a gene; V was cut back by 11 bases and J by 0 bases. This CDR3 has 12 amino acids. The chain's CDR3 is CAVRGPNYGYTF. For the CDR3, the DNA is TGTGCCGTCAGGGGGCCTAACTATGGCTACACCTTC.

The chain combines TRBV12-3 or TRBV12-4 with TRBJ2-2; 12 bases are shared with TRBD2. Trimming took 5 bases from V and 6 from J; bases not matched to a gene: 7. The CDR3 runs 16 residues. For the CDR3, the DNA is TGTGCCAGCAGTCCCCCGGCTAGCGGGAGGGCCGGGGAGCTGTTTTTT. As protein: CASSPPASGRAGELFF.

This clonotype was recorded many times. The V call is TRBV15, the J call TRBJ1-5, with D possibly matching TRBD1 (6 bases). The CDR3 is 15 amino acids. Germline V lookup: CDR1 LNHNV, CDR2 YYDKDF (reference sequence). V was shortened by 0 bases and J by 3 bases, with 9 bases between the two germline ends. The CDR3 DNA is TGTGCCACCAGCAGAGATAAGGGACACAATCAGCCCCAGCATTTT. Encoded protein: CATSRDKGHNQPQHF.

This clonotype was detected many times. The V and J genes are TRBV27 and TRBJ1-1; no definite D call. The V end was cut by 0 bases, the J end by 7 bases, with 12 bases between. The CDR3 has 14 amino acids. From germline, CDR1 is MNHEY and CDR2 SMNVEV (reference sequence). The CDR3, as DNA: TGTGCCAGCAGTTTATCGACGGATTGGGGTGAAGCTTTCTTT. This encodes CASSLSTDWGEAFF.

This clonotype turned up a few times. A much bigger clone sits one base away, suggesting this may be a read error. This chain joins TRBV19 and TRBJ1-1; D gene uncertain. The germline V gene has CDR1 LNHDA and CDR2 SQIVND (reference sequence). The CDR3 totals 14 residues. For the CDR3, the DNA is TGTGCCAATAGTATAGGCCAGCGGAACACTGAAGCTTTCTTT. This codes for CANSIGQRNTEAFF.

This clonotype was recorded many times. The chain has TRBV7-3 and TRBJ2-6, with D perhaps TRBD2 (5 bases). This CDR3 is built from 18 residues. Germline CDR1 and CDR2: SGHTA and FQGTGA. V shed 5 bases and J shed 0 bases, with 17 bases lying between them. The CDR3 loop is CASSPIRTGNSGANVLTF. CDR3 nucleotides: TGTGCCAGCAGCCCCATAAGGACGGGGAACTCTGGGGCCAACGTCCTGACTTTC.

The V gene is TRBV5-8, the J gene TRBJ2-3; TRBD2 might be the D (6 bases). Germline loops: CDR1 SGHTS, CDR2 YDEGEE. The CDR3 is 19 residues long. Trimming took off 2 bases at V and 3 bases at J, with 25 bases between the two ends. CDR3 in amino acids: CASSFWSLALLSETDTQYF. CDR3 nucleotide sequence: TGTGCCAGCAGCTTTTGGAGTCTAGCGCTCCTCTCGGAGACAGATACGCAGTATTTT.

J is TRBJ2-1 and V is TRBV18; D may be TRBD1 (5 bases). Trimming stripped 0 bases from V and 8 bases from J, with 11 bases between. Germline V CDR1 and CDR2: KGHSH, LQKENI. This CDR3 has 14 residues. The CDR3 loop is CASSPPSRVDEQFF. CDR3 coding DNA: TGTGCCAGCTCACCACCGTCCAGGGTTGATGAGCAGTTCTTC.

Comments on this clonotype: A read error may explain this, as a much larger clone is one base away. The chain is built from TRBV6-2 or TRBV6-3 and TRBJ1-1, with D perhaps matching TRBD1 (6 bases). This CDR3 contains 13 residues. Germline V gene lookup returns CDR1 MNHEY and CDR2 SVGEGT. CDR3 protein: CGSNRGGYTEAFF. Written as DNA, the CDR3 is TGTGGCAGCAATCGAGGGGGGTACACTGAAGCTTTCTTT.

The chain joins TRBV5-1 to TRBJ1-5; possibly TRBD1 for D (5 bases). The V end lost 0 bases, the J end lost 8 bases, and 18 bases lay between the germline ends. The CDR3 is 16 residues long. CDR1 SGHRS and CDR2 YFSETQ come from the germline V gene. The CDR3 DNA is TGCGCCAGCAGCTTGGGTTCAGGGTCCCAATCAGAGCCCCAGCATTTT. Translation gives CASSLGSGSQSEPQHF.

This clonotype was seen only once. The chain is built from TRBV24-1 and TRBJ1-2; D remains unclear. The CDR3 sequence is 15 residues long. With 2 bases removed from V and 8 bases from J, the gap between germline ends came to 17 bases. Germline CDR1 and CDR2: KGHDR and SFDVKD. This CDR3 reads CATSDSRLRIQGYTF. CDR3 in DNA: TGTGCCACCAGTGATTCTCGGTTGCGGATCCAAGGCTACACCTTC.

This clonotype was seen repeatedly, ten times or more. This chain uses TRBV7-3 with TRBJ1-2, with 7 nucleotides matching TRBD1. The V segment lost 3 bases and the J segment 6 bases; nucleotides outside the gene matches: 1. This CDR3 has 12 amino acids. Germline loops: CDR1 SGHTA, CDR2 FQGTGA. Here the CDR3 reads CASSLTGNGYTF. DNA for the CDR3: TGTGCCAGCAGCTTGACAGGGAATGGCTACACCTTC.

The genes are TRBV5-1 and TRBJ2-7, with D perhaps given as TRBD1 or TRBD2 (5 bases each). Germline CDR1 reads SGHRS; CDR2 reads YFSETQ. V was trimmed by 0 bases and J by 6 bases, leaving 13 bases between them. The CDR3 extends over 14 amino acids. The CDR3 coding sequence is TGCGCCAGCAGCTTGGGGGGCGGGTCGGGCGAGCAGTACGTC. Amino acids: CASSLGGGSGEQYV.

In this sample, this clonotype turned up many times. CDR3 in DNA: TGTGCCAGCAGCTATCGGGACCCCAATGAGCAGTTCTTC. Protein: CASSYRDPNEQFF. The V gene is TRBV11-3, the J gene TRBJ2-1; D is tentatively TRBD1 or TRBD2 (5 bases each). Trimming stripped 4 bases from V and 6 bases from J, with 10 bases between. The CDR3 sequence is 13 residues long. Germline V gene sequence: CDR1 SGHNT, CDR2 YENEEA.

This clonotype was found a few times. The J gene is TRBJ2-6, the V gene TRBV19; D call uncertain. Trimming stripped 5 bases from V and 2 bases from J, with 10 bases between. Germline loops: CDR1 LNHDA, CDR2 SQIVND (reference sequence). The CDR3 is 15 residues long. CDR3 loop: CASSPRVAGANVLTF. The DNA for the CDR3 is TGTGCCAGTAGTCCTAGGGTGGCTGGGGCCAACGTCCTGACTTTC.

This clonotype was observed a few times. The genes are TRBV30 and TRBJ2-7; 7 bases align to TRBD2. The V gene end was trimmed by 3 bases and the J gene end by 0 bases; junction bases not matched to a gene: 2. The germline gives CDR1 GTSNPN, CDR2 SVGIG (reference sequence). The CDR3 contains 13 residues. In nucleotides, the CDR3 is TGTGCCTGGAGGGGGGGGAGCTCCTACGAGCAGTACTTC. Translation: CAWRGGSSYEQYF.

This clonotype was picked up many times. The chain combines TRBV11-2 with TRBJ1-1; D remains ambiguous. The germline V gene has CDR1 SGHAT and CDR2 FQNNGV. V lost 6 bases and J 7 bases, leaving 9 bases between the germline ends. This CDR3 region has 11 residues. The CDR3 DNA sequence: TGTGCCAGCAGACAGATGATTGAAGCTTTCTTT. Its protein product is CASRQMIEAFF.

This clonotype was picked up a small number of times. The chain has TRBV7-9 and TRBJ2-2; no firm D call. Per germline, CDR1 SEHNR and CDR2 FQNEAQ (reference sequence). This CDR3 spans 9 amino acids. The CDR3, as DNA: TGTGCTCCAGGCCGGGAGCTGTTTTTT. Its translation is CAPGRELFF.